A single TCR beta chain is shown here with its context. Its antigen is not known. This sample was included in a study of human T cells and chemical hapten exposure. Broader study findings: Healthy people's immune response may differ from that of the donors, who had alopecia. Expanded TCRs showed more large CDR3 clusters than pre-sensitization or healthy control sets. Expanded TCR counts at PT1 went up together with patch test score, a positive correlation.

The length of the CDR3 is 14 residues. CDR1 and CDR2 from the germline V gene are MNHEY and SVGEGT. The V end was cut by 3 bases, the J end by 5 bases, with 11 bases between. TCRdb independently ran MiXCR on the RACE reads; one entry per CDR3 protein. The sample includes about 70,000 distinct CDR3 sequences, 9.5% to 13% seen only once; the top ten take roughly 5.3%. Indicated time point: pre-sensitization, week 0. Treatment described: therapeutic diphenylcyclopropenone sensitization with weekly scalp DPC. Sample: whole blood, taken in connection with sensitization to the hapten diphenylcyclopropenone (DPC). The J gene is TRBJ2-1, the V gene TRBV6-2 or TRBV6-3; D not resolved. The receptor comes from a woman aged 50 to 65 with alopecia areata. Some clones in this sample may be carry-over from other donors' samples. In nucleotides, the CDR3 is TGTGCCAGCAGTTATGCCGTTACGGACAATGAGCAGTTCTTC. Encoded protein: CASSYAVTDNEQFF.